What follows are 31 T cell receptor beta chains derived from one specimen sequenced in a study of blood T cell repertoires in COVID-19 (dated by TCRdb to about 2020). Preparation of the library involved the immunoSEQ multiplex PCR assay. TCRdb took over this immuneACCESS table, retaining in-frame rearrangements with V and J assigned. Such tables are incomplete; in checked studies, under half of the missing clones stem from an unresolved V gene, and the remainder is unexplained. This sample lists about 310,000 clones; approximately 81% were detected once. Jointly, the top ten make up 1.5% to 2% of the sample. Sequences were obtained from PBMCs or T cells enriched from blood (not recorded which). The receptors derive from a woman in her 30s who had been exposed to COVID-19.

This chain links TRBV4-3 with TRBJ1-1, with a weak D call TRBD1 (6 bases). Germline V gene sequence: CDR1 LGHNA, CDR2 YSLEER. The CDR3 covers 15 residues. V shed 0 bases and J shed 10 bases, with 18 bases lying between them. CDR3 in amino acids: CASSQDFWGRVGAFF. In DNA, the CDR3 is TGCGCCAGCAGCCAAGATTTTTGGGGGCGGGTGGGAGCTTTCTTT.

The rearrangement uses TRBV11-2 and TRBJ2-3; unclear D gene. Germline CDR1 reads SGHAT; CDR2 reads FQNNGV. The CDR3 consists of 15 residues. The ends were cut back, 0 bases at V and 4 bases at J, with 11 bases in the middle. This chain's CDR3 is CASSLDRVSSDTQYF. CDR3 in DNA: TGTGCCAGCAGCTTAGATCGTGTTAGCTCAGATACGCAGTATTTT.

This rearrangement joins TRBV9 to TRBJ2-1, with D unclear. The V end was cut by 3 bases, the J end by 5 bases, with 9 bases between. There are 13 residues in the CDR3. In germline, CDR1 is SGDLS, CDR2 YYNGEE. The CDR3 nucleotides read TGTGCCAGCAGCGCGGTCTTGAACAATGAGCAGTTCTTC. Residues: CASSAVLNNEQFF. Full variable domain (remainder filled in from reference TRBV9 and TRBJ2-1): DSGVTQTPKHLITATGQRVTLRCSPRSGDLSVYWYQQSLDQGLQFLIQYYNGEERAKGNILERFSAQQFPDLHSELNLSSLELGDSALYFCASSAVLNNEQFFGPGTRLTVL.

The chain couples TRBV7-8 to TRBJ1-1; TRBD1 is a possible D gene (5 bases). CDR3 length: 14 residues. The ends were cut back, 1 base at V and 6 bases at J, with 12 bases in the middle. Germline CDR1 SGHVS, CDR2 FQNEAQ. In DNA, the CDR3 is TGTGCCAGCAGCTTAGTAGCAGGGCAGGCTGAAGCTTTCTTT. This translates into CASSLVAGQAEAFF.

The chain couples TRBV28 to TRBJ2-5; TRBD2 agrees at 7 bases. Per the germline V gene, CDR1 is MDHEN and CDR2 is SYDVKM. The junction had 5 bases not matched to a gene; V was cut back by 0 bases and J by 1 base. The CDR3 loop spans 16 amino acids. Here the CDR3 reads CASSLWGGNAQETQYF. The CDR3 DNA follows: TGTGCCAGCAGTTTATGGGGGGGGAATGCCCAAGAGACCCAGTACTTC.

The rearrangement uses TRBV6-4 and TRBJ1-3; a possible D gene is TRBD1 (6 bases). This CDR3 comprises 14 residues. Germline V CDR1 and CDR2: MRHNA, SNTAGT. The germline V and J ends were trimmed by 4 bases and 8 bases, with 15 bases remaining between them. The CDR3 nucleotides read TGTGCCAGCAGTGGTCACAGGGTAGTTGACACCATATATTTT. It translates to CASSGHRVVDTIYF.

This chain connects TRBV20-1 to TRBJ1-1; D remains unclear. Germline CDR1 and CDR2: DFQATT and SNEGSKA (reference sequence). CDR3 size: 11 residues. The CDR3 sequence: CSSTENTEAFF. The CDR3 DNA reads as TGCAGCTCGACTGAAAACACTGAAGCTTTCTTT.

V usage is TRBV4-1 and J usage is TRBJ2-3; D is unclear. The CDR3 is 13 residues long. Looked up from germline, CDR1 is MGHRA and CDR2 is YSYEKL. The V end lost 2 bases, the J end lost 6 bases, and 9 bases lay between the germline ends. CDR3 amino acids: CASSQRLEDTQYF. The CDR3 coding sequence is TGCGCCAGCAGCCAACGCCTAGAGGATACGCAGTATTTT.

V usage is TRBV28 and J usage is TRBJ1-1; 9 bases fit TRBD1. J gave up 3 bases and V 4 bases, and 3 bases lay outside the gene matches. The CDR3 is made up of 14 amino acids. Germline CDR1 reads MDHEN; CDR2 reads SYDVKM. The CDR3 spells CASSWDRVDTEAFF. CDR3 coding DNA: TGTGCCAGCAGTTGGGACAGGGTGGACACTGAAGCTTTCTTT.

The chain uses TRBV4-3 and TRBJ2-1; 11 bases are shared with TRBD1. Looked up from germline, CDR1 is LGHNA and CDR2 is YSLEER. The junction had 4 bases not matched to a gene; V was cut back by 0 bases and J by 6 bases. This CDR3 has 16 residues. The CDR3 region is CASSQDLGQGANEQFF. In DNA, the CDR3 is TGCGCCAGCAGCCAAGATTTAGGACAGGGGGCCAATGAGCAGTTCTTC.

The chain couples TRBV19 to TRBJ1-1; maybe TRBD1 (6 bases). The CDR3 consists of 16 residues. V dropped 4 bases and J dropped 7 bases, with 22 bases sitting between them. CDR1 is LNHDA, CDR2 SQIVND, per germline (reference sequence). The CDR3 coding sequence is TGTGCCAGTAGTACTTACAATTACCGGGACACGAATGAAGCTTTCTTT. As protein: CASSTYNYRDTNEAFF.

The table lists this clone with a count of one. This chain's CDR3 is CASSYSPGGYTEAFF. The CDR3 DNA sequence: TGTGCCAGCAGTTACTCGCCAGGGGGCTACACTGAAGCTTTCTTT. The chain is built from TRBV6-5 and TRBJ1-1; 8 bases agree with TRBD1. The CDR3 loop spans 15 amino acids. The germline CDR1 and CDR2 sequences are MNHEY and SVGAGI. The trim removed 0 bases at V and 3 bases at J, leaving 3 bases unmatched.

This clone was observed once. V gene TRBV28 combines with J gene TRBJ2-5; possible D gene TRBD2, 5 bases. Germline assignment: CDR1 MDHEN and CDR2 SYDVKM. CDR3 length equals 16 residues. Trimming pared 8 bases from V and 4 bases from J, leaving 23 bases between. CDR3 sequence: CASQRQTAVRAETQYF. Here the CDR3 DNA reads TGTGCCAGCCAGCGCCAGACGGCCGTGAGGGCAGAGACCCAGTACTTC.

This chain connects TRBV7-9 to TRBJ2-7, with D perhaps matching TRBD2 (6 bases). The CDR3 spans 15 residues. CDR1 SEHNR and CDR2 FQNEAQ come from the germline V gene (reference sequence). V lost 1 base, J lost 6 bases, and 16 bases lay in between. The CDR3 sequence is CASSLGSGGSGEQYF. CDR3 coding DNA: TGTGCCAGCAGCTTAGGGAGTGGGGGGTCCGGCGAGCAGTACTTC.

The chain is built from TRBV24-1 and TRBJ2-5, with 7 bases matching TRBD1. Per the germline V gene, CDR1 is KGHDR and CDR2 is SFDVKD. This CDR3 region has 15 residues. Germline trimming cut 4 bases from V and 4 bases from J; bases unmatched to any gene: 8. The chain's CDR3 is CATSDRQGTGETQYF. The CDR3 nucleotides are TGTGCCACCAGTGACCGACAGGGAACCGGAGAGACCCAGTACTTC.

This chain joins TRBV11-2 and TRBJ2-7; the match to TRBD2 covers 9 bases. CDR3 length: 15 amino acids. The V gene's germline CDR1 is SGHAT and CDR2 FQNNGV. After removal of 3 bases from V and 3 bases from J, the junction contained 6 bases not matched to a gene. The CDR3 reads CASSFILAGYYEQYF. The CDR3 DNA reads TGTGCCAGCAGCTTTATCCTAGCGGGGTACTACGAGCAGTACTTC. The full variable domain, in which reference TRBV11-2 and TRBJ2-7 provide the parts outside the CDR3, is EAGVAQSPRYKIIEKRQSVAFWCNPISGHATLYWYQQILGQGPKLLIQFQNNGVVDDSQLPKDRFSAERLKGVDSTLKIQPAKLEDSAVYLCASSFILAGYYEQYFGPGTRLTVT.

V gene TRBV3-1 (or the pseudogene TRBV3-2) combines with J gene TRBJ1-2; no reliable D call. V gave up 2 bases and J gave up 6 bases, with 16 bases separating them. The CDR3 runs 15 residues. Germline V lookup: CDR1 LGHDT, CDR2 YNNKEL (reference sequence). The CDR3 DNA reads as TGTGCCAGCAGCCAACAAGCGGGCGGCCTCCATGGCTACACCTTC. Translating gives CASSQQAGGLHGYTF.

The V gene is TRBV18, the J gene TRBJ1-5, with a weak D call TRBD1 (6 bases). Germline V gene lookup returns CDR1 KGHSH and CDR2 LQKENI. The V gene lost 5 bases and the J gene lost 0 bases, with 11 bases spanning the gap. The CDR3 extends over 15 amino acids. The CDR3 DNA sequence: TGTGCCAGCTCATTTCGACAGGTTAGCAATCAGCCCCAGCATTTT. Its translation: CASSFRQVSNQPQHF.

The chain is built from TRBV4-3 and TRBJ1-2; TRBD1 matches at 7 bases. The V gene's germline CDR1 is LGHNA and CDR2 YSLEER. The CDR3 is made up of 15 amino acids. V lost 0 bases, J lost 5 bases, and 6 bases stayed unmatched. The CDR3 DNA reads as TGCGCCAGCAGCCAAGAAATAGGGGGCGCATATGGCTACACCTTC. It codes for CASSQEIGGAYGYTF.

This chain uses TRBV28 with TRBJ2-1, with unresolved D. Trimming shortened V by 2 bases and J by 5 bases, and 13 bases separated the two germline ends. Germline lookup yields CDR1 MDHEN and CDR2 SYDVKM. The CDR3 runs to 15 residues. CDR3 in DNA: TGTGCCAGCAGTTTAATGGAGAGAGGTAACAATGAGCAGTTCTTC. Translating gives CASSLMERGNNEQFF. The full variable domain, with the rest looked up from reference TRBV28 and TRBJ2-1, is DVKVTQSSRYLVKRTGEKVFLECVQDMDHENMFWYRQDPGLGLRLIYFSYDVKMKEKGDIPEGYSVSREKKERFSLILESASTNQTSMYLCASSLMERGNNEQFFGPGTRLTVL.

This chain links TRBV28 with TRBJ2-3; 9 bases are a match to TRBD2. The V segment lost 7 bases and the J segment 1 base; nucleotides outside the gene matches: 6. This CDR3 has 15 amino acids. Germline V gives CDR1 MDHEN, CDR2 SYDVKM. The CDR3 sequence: CASTGGLARTDTQYF. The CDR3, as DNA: TGTGCCAGCACCGGCGGACTAGCGCGCACAGATACGCAGTATTTT. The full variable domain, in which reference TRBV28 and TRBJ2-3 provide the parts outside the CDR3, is DVKVTQSSRYLVKRTGEKVFLECVQDMDHENMFWYRQDPGLGLRLIYFSYDVKMKEKGDIPEGYSVSREKKERFSLILESASTNQTSMYLCASTGGLARTDTQYFGPGTRLTVL.

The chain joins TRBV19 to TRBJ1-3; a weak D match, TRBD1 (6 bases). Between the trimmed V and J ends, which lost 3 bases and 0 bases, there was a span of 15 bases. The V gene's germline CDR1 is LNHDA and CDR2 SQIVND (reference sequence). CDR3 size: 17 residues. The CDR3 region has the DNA TGTGCCAGTAGTATCACAGGGACGAGTTTCTCTGGAAACACCATATATTTT. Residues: CASSITGTSFSGNTIYF. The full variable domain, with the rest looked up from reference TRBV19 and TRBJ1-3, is DGGITQSPKYLFRKEGQNVTLSCEQNLNHDAMYWYRQDPGQGLRLIYYSQIVNDFQKGDIAEGYSVSREKKESFPLTVTSAQKNPTAFYLCASSITGTSFSGNTIYFGEGSWLTVV.

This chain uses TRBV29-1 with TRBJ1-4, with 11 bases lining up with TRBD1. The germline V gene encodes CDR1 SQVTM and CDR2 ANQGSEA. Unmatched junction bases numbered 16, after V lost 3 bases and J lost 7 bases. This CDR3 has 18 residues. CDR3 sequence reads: CSVDSVPGTGGLGEKLFF. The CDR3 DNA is TGCAGCGTTGATAGCGTCCCCGGGACAGGGGGGCTAGGTGAAAAACTGTTTTTT. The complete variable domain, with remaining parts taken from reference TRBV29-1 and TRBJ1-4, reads SAVISQKPSRDICQRGTSLTIQCQVDSQVTMMFWYRQQPGQSLTLIATANQGSEATYESGFVIDKFPISRPNLTFSTLTVSNMSPEDSSIYLCSVDSVPGTGGLGEKLFFGSGTQLSVL.

The CDR3 bases are TGTGCCAGCAGTCCGGTCAATAATTCACCCCTCCACTTT. This sequence encodes CASSPVNNSPLHF. This rearrangement joins TRBV27 to TRBJ1-6, with D uncertain. Trimming took off 5 bases at V and 5 bases at J, with 7 bases between the two ends. The CDR3 is 13 residues long. Germline V gene lookup returns CDR1 MNHEY and CDR2 SMNVEV (reference sequence).

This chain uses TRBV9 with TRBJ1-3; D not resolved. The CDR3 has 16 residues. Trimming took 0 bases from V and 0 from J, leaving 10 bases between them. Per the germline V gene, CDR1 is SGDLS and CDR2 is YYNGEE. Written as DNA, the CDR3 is TGTGCCAGCAGCGTAGCGGCCAGCGACTCTGGAAACACCATATATTTT. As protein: CASSVAASDSGNTIYF.

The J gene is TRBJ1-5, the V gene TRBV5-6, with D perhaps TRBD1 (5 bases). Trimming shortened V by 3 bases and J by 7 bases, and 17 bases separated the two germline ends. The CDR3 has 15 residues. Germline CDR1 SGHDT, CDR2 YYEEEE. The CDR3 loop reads CASSSAGTTSQPQHF. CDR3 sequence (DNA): TGTGCCAGCAGCTCGGCCGGGACTACTTCCCAGCCCCAGCATTTT.

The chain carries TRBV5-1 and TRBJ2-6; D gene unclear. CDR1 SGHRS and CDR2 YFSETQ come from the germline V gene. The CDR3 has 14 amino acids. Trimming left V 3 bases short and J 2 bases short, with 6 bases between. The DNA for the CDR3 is TGCGCCAGCAGCTCCGGTACTGGGGCCAACGTCCTGACTTTC. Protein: CASSSGTGANVLTF. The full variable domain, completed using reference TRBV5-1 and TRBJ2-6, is KAGVTQTPRYLIKTRGQQVTLSCSPISGHRSVSWYQQTPGQGLQFLFEYFSETQRNKGNFPGRFSGRQFSNSRSEMNVSTLELGDSALYLCASSSGTGANVLTFGAGSRLTVL.

This CDR3 is CASSLLGRDSDTGYGYTF. The CDR3 DNA reads TGCGCCAGCAGCCTACTTGGCCGGGACAGCGATACGGGCTATGGCTACACCTTC. V usage is TRBV5-1 and J usage is TRBJ1-2; 7 bases fit TRBD1. There are 18 residues in the CDR3. Germline CDR1 is SGHRS and CDR2 is YFSETQ. Losses at the gene ends were 4 bases for V and 4 bases for J; bases not matched to a gene: 19.

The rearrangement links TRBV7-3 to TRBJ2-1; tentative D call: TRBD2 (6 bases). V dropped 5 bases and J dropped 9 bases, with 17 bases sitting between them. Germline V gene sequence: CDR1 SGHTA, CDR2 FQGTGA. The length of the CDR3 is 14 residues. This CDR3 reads CASSLNVPTSEQFF. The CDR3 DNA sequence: TGTGCCAGCAGCCTAAACGTTCCGACTAGTGAGCAGTTCTTC.

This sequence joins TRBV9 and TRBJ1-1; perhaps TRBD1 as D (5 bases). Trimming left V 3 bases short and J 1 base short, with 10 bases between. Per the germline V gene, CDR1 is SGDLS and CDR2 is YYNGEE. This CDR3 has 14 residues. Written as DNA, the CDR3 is TGTGCCAGCAGCGAACAGGTTACGAACACTGAAGCTTTCTTT. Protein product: CASSEQVTNTEAFF.

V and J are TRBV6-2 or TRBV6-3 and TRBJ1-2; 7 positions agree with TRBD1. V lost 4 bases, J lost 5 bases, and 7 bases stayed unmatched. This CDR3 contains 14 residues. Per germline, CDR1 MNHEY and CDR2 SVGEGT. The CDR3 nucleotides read TGTGCCAGCAGTTCCGCAGGACAGGCGTATGGCTACACCTTC. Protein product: CASSSAGQAYGYTF.